A selection of T cell receptor beta chains follows, all from one sample in a study of blood T cell repertoires in COVID-19. Only in-frame clones appear in the TCRdb table, and some are missing; sequencing was by immunoSEQ multiplex PCR. The table shows about 190,000 clones, with around 73% occurring only once. The sequencing sample was made of PBMCs or T cells enriched from blood (not recorded which). Receptors originate from a woman in her forties or fifties who had recovered from COVID-19. Both conserved end residues are part of each CDR3.

j_call | v_call | cdr3_aa
TRBJ1-5 | TRBV10-3 | CAISVKGDGEPQHF
TRBJ2-7 | TRBV10-3 | CAISDFTGTGYKRGSYEQYF
TRBJ2-2 | TRBV7-2 | CASSLSGGSGELFF
TRBJ1-2 | TRBV30 | CAWSVGAGSPRGYTF
TRBJ2-4 | TRBV28 | CASRGQGRIKNIQYF
TRBJ1-1 | TRBV6-4 | CASSTQENTEAFF
TRBJ1-4 | TRBV7-8 | CAPGGLTNEKLFF
TRBJ2-2 | TRBV6-2/TRBV6-3 | CASSYPPLAGRTGELFF
TRBJ1-2 | TRBV11-2 | CASRSTANYGYTF
TRBJ2-3 | TRBV5-1 | CASSLELAGAPGEYF
TRBJ2-5 | TRBV11-2 | CASSVAGYYQETQYF
TRBJ1-3 | TRBV11-2 | CASSSRHFGNTIYF
TRBJ2-7 | TRBV11-1 | CASNIDRTGEQYF
TRBJ2-2 | TRBV5-4 | CASSIDSFSNTGELFF
TRBJ2-7 | TRBV4-2 | CASSQEGQRYEQYF
TRBJ2-7 | TRBV27 | CASSSFRQGHEQYF
TRBJ2-3 | TRBV24-1 | CATSGALGQGVIDTQYF
TRBJ1-4 | TRBV4-1 | CASSQDRDRAEKLFF
TRBJ1-6 | TRBV28 | CASSLGTGDFSPLHF
TRBJ1-4 | TRBV28 | CASSLGDRGGHEKLFF
TRBJ2-1 | TRBV24-1 | CATSDPWEAYNEQFF
TRBJ1-5 | TRBV19 | CASGYDGTGNQPQHF
TRBJ2-7 | TRBV9 | CASSVDTSGYEQYF
TRBJ1-2 | TRBV5-1 | CASSLGQGLSDYGYTF
TRBJ2-2 | TRBV12-5 | CASGLSLAGGTADTGELFF
TRBJ1-1 | TRBV10-3 | CAISEGQGATEAFF
TRBJ2-7 | TRBV29-1 | CSVAFQQGASEQYF
TRBJ2-4 | TRBV30 | CAWSLSGGSLAKNIQYF
TRBJ1-2 | TRBV7-9 | CASSSGQYGYTF
TRBJ2-7 | TRBV5-1 | CASNRGQGYEQYF
TRBJ2-3 | TRBV29-1 | CSVELGAGLVGTDTQYF
TRBJ2-5 | TRBV19 | CASSPSLSQFGLALGGETQYF
TRBJ2-1 | TRBV5-4 | CASSLSLAGKNEQFF
TRBJ1-1 | TRBV4-2 | CASSPARPGGTEAFF
TRBJ2-6 | TRBV4-2 | CASSQITGGPGANVLTF
TRBJ1-1 | TRBV28 | CASMIQGTLPEAFF
TRBJ2-5 | TRBV5-1 | CASSLFGTVQETQYF
TRBJ2-3 | TRBV6-5 | CASSYSTGGRNTQYF
TRBJ2-3 | TRBV3-1/TRBV3-2 | CASSQRRTSGDTQYF
TRBJ2-7 | TRBV24-1 | CAASSGSYEQYF
TRBJ2-1 | TRBV28 | CASSPPGLAGGPVHEQFF